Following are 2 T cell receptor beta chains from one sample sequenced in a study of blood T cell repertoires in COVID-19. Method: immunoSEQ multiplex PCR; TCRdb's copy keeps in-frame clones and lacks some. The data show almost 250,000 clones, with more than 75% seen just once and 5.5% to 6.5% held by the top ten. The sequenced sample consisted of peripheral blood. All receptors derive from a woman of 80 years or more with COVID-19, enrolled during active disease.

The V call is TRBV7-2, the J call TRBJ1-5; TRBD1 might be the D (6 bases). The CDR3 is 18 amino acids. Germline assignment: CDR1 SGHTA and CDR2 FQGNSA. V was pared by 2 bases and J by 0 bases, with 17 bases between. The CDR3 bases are TGTGCCAGCAGCTTATATTCTCGGGACACCAATAGCAATCAGCCCCAGCATTTT. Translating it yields CASSLYSRDTNSNQPQHF. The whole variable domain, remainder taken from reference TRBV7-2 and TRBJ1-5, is GAGVSQSPSNKVTEKGKDVELRCDPISGHTALYWYRQSLGQGLEFLIYFQGNSAPDKSGLPSDRFSAERTGGSVSTLTIQRTQQEDSAVYLCASSLYSRDTNSNQPQHFGDGTRLSIL.

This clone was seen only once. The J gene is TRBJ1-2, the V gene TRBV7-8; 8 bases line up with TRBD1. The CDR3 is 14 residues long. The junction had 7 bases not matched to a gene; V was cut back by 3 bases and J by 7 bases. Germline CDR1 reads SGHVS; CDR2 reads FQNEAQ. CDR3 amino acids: CASSLLGQEVGYTF. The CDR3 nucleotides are TGTGCCAGCAGCTTGTTGGGACAGGAGGTTGGCTACACCTTC.